The 20 T cell receptor beta chains below come from one sample, sequenced in a study of blood T cell repertoires in COVID-19. The repertoire was sequenced with immunoSEQ multiplex PCR; TCRdb's copy has only in-frame clones and lacks some. This sample has 150,000 to 200,000 clones, with around 87% found just once. Sequencing input: peripheral blood. Every receptor here comes from a man between 18 and 29 years old with active or convalescent COVID-19.

The J gene is TRBJ2-5, the V gene TRBV20-1; possible D gene TRBD1, 6 bases. The CDR3 sequence is 17 residues long. Germline V gives CDR1 DFQATT, CDR2 SNEGSKA (reference sequence). Trimming stripped 3 bases from V and 0 bases from J, with 20 bases between. CDR3 amino acids: CSASQQGIKADQETQYF. CDR3 nucleotides: TGCAGTGCTAGTCAACAGGGAATTAAAGCCGACCAAGAGACCCAGTACTTC.

The chain has TRBV19 and TRBJ1-4, with 10 bases that match TRBD1. Unmatched junction bases numbered 15, after V lost 9 bases and J lost 14 bases. The germline V gene encodes CDR1 LNHDA and CDR2 SQIVND (reference sequence). The CDR3 is 14 residues long. The CDR3 region has the DNA TGTGCCAGCCGGGACAGGGGACAGGGCCAGGGGCTGTTTTTT. It is translated as CASRDRGQGQGLFF.

This sequence joins TRBV5-1 and TRBJ2-5; TRBD1 might be the D (5 bases). V lost 4 bases and J lost 3, with 10 bases in between. The V gene's germline CDR1 is SGHRS and CDR2 YFSETQ. This CDR3 has 13 amino acids. CDR3 loop: CASSLGAEETQYF. The CDR3 coding sequence is TGCGCCAGCAGCCTAGGGGCAGAAGAGACCCAGTACTTC.

The chain has TRBV5-8 and TRBJ1-4; TRBD1 matches 9 bases. V lost 0 bases to trimming and J lost 0 bases; unmatched junction nucleotides: 6. The CDR3 is 18 amino acids. The germline V gene encodes CDR1 SGHTS and CDR2 YDEGEE. This CDR3 reads CASSLGTGGSSTNEKLFF. CDR3 nucleotide sequence: TGTGCCAGCAGCTTGGGAACAGGGGGCAGTTCAACTAATGAAAAACTGTTTTTT.

The V gene is TRBV9, the J gene TRBJ2-7; the D gene is possibly TRBD1 (6 bases). The CDR3 spans 14 residues. Trimming took 3 bases from V and 5 from J, leaving 15 bases between them. CDR1 SGDLS and CDR2 YYNGEE come from the germline V gene. This CDR3 is CASSGGNRVHEQYF. DNA of the CDR3: TGTGCCAGCAGCGGGGGTAACAGGGTCCACGAGCAGTACTTC. The full variable domain, its missing parts supplied by reference TRBV9 and TRBJ2-7, is DSGVTQTPKHLITATGQRVTLRCSPRSGDLSVYWYQQSLDQGLQFLIQYYNGEERAKGNILERFSAQQFPDLHSELNLSSLELGDSALYFCASSGGNRVHEQYFGPGTRLTVT.

The rearrangement links TRBV14 to TRBJ2-7; a weak D match, TRBD1 (5 bases). Trimming pared 7 bases from V and 0 bases from J, leaving 16 bases between. CDR3 size: 15 residues. Germline V CDR1 and CDR2: SGHDN, FVKESK. The CDR3 coding sequence is TGTGCCAGCATTCTGGGGCTACGGCGCTCCTACGAGCAGTACGTC. This codes for CASILGLRRSYEQYV.

The chain recombines TRBV28 with TRBJ2-1; 9 bases match TRBD2. From germline, CDR1 is MDHEN and CDR2 SYDVKM. The CDR3 sequence is 19 residues long. V trimming: 5 bases; J trimming: 5 bases; junction bases outside the gene matches: 19. Written as DNA, the CDR3 is TGTGCCAGCAGTCTAGGCCCCTATATGAGCGGGGGGACCGACAATGAGCAGTTCTTC. Encoded protein: CASSLGPYMSGGTDNEQFF. Complete variable domain (other parts from reference TRBV28 and TRBJ2-1): DVKVTQSSRYLVKRTGEKVFLECVQDMDHENMFWYRQDPGLGLRLIYFSYDVKMKEKGDIPEGYSVSREKKERFSLILESASTNQTSMYLCASSLGPYMSGGTDNEQFFGPGTRLTVL.

CDR3: CASSVGTSGFTDTQYF. The CDR3 DNA follows: TGTGCCAGCAGTGTCGGGACTAGCGGGTTCACAGATACGCAGTATTTT. The rearrangement joins TRBV25-1 to TRBJ2-3, with TRBD2 matching over 12 bases. Germline V CDR1 and CDR2: MGHDK, SYGVNS. V lost 4 bases and J lost 2; bases outside the gene matches: 4. The CDR3 contains 16 residues.

The V and J genes are TRBV7-2 and TRBJ1-1, with 11 bases lining up with TRBD1. The CDR3 spans 15 residues. Germline CDR1 SGHTA, CDR2 FQGNSA. V dropped 5 bases and J dropped 4; count of bases not matched to a gene: 6. CDR3 sequence reads: CASSLEGTGGTEAFF. The CDR3 DNA sequence: TGTGCCAGCAGCCTAGAAGGGACAGGGGGCACTGAAGCTTTCTTT.

The chain employs TRBV21-1 and TRBJ1-5; the table assigns TRBD1, which was not confirmed against the DNA. TRBV21-1 is noted as a pseudogene. The CDR3 totals 22 residues. The CDR3 spells CASSKDRPPGGAGGVLNQPQHF. DNA of the CDR3: TGTGCCAGCAGCAAAGACCGCCCGCCAGGGGGCGCCGGGGGTGTTCTCAATCAGCCCCAGCATTTT.

The J gene is TRBJ1-4, the V gene TRBV5-1; TRBD1 aligns across 7 bases. The CDR3 extends over 17 amino acids. Looked up from germline, CDR1 is SGHRS and CDR2 is YFSETQ. V trimming: 4 bases; J trimming: 0 bases; junction bases outside the gene matches: 9. CDR3 DNA: TGCGCCAGCAGCGCACAGGGGCCCCTTGCAACTAATGAAAAACTGTTTTTT. Translated, it gives CASSAQGPLATNEKLFF.

The chain combines TRBV15 with TRBJ2-2, with 11 positions matching TRBD1. V shed 4 bases, J shed 6 bases, and the junction held 4 bases outside the gene matches. The CDR3 has 15 amino acids. Germline CDR1 reads LNHNV; CDR2 reads YYDKDF (reference sequence). CDR3 loop: CATSTDRGLPGELFF. CDR3 DNA: TGTGCCACCAGCACGGACAGGGGGCTTCCCGGGGAGCTGTTTTTT.

In nucleotides, the CDR3 is TGTGCCAGCACGAGCGGGGTCTATGGCTACACCTTC. Translated: CASTSGVYGYTF. The chain couples TRBV6-6 to TRBJ1-2; D is ambiguous. Looked up from germline, CDR1 is MNHNY and CDR2 is SVGAGI (reference sequence). Trimming pared 7 bases from V and 4 bases from J, leaving 10 bases between. The CDR3 extends over 12 amino acids.

This sequence joins TRBV5-1 and TRBJ1-6; D might be TRBD1 (6 bases). Looked up from germline, CDR1 is SGHRS and CDR2 is YFSETQ. The V and J ends lost 0 bases and 8 bases respectively, with 12 bases between them. CDR3 length: 15 amino acids. Here the CDR3 DNA reads TGCGCCAGCAGCTTGGCCCAGGGGAGGGATTCACCCCTCCACTTT. The encoded protein is CASSLAQGRDSPLHF.

This chain connects TRBV11-2 to TRBJ2-1; TRBD2 matches 7 bases. Per the germline V gene, CDR1 is SGHAT and CDR2 is FQNNGV. The CDR3 loop spans 16 amino acids. Trimming removed 5 bases from V and 0 bases from J; junction bases left unmatched: 7. The CDR3 DNA follows: TGTGCCAGCAGCACCTCCCTAGCGGACTCCTACAATGAGCAGTTCTTC. It is translated as CASSTSLADSYNEQFF.

The chain employs TRBV6-5 and TRBJ1-6, with 9 bases identical to TRBD1. J was trimmed by 7 bases and V by 2 bases; bases with no gene match: 6. Germline lookup yields CDR1 MNHEY and CDR2 SVGAGI. The CDR3 is 16 residues long. CDR3 DNA: TGTGCCAGCAGTTACGGCCGGGGACAGGGAAATTCACCCCTCCACTTT. Translation: CASSYGRGQGNSPLHF.

V usage is TRBV4-2 and J usage is TRBJ1-1, with D perhaps matching TRBD1 (5 bases). CDR1 is LGHNA, CDR2 YNFKEQ, per germline. CDR3 length: 17 amino acids. Between the trimmed V and J ends, which lost 1 base and 0 bases, there was a span of 15 bases. The CDR3 nucleotides read TGTGCCAGCAGCCAAGTGGAAAGGAAGGACATGAACACTGAAGCTTTCTTT. Protein sequence: CASSQVERKDMNTEAFF.

The chain employs TRBV7-2 and TRBJ1-2; TRBD1 aligns across 7 bases. V dropped 1 base and J dropped 1; count of bases not matched to a gene: 9. CDR1 SGHTA and CDR2 FQGNSA come from the germline V gene. The length of the CDR3 is 17 residues. The CDR3 nucleotides are TGTGCCAGCAGCTTAGTAAGGGGACAGATAGTTAACTATGGCTACACCTTC. As protein: CASSLVRGQIVNYGYTF.

The chain links TRBV12-5 to TRBJ2-1; possible D gene TRBD2, 6 bases. Trimming removed 1 base at V and 14 bases at J, with 15 bases between. The CDR3 contains 13 residues. CDR1 and CDR2 (germline): LGHNT, FRNRAP. For the CDR3, the DNA is TGTGCTAGTGGTTTGGCGCGCGGGACCTGGGAGTTCTTC. This sequence encodes CASGLARGTWEFF. Together with reference TRBV12-5 and TRBJ2-1, the CDR3 gives the full variable domain: DARVTQTPRHKVTEMGQEVTMRCQPILGHNTVFWYRQTMMQGLELLAYFRNRAPLDDSGMPKDRFSAEMPDATLATLKIQPSEPRDSAVYFCASGLARGTWEFFGPGTRLTVL.

This clone was found a few times. V is TRBV9 and J is TRBJ1-1; the match to TRBD1 covers 9 bases. The CDR3 covers 15 residues. CDR1 and CDR2 from the germline V gene are SGDLS and YYNGEE. V gave up 3 bases and J gave up 4 bases; unmatched junction bases: 7. In nucleotides, the CDR3 is TGTGCCAGCAGCGACAGGACAGGGGTGGTCACTGAAGCTTTCTTT. Its protein is CASSDRTGVVTEAFF.